The 29 T cell receptor beta chains presented below share a single source sample, sequenced in a study of T cells after yellow fever vaccination. TCRdb recomputed calls from the 5' RACE reads with MiXCR, one row per CDR3 protein. Of approximately 150,000 distinct CDR3 sequences listed, roughly 8.2% were seen once; the top ten hold under 0.85%. Sequencing used CD4+ T cells sorted from PBMCs, obtained 5 days after the yellow fever booster vaccination. The source of these receptors is a man aged 25-45 years who received the YFV17D yellow fever vaccine.

Many counts were recorded for this clonotype. The V and J genes are TRBV7-9 and TRBJ2-1, with TRBD1 matching 9 bases. V dropped 0 bases and J dropped 7; count of bases not matched to a gene: 4. From germline, CDR1 is SEHNR and CDR2 FQNEAQ (reference sequence). The CDR3 length is 15 residues. Here the CDR3 reads CASSLAQGAHNEQFF. The CDR3 nucleotides read TGTGCCAGCAGCTTAGCACAGGGGGCGCATAATGAGCAGTTCTTC.

This clonotype was detected ten times or more. CDR3 sequence reads: CASSLRGAGSYEQYF. CDR3 in DNA: TGTGCCAGCAGTTTAAGGGGAGCAGGCAGCTACGAGCAGTACTTC. The J gene is TRBJ2-7, the V gene TRBV27; tentatively, D is TRBD1 or TRBD2 (5 bases each). The germline gives CDR1 MNHEY, CDR2 SMNVEV (reference sequence). CDR3 length equals 15 residues. Trimming stripped 2 bases from V and 3 bases from J, with 14 bases between.

A remark on this clonotype: A much larger clone differs by one base, so this may be a read error. The genes are TRBV29-1 and TRBJ2-3, with D unclear. The CDR3 runs to 13 residues. Germline loops: CDR1 SQVTM, CDR2 ANQGSEA. The CDR3, as DNA: TGCAGCGTTGCGCTGGGTTTGAAGGATACGCACTATTTT. Translating gives CSVALGLKDTHYF.

This clonotype was found many times. V and J are TRBV3-1 and TRBJ2-7; TRBD2 might be the D (6 bases). This CDR3 spans 14 amino acids. Looked up from germline, CDR1 is LGHDT and CDR2 is YNNKEL (reference sequence). V was clipped by 0 bases and J by 4 bases, with 10 bases between them. CDR3 nucleotides: TGTGCCAGCAGCCAAGAAGGAGGGAGTTACGAGCAGTACTTC. Amino acids: CASSQEGGSYEQYF.

This clonotype was recorded at least ten times. The V and J genes are TRBV25-1 and TRBJ1-2, with unresolved D. V lost 4 bases and J 1 base, leaving 4 bases between the germline ends. The germline V gene has CDR1 MGHDK and CDR2 SYGVNS. The CDR3 covers 12 residues. The CDR3 protein is CASSGLNYGYTF. The DNA for the CDR3 is TGTGCCAGCAGTGGGCTTAACTATGGCTACACCTTC.

V and J are TRBV13 and TRBJ2-5; D might be TRBD2 (6 bases). This CDR3 is built from 16 residues. V lost 5 bases and J 5 bases, leaving 21 bases between the germline ends. CDR1 is PRHDT, CDR2 FYEKMQ, per germline (reference sequence). The CDR3 here is CASSRKAGRSGETQYF. The CDR3 bases are TGTGCCAGCAGCCGAAAGGCGGGAAGGTCCGGGGAGACCCAGTACTTC.

This clonotype was recorded at least ten times. The V call is TRBV7-2, the J call TRBJ2-1, with 10 bases matching TRBD2. Germline V gene sequence: CDR1 SGHTA, CDR2 FQGNSA. Losses at the gene ends were 4 bases for V and 5 bases for J; bases not matched to a gene: 5. This CDR3 has 15 amino acids. This CDR3 reads CASSWSGRDHNEQFF. In DNA form, the CDR3 reads TGTGCCAGCAGCTGGAGCGGGAGGGACCACAATGAGCAGTTCTTC.

This clonotype showed up just once. J is TRBJ2-5 and V is TRBV29-1; D possibly corresponds to TRBD1 (5 bases). The V gene's germline CDR1 is SQVTM and CDR2 ANQGSEA. Trimming pared 4 bases from V and 8 bases from J, leaving 14 bases between. The CDR3 has 12 amino acids. The CDR3 coding sequence is TGCAGCGTTGGGCTCGGACAAAACACCCAGTACTTC. Protein: CSVGLGQNTQYF.

The table lists this clonotype with a few counts. For the CDR3, the DNA is TGTGCCAGCAGCCAAGAGAGCCGTGACAGGGGAAAGCAGTACTTC. Translated, it gives CASSQESRDRGKQYF. The chain uses TRBV3-1 and TRBJ2-7; 8 bases are a match to TRBD1. Germline V lookup: CDR1 LGHDT, CDR2 YNNKEL (reference sequence). Germline trimming cut 0 bases from V and 8 bases from J; bases unmatched to any gene: 9. The CDR3 covers 15 residues.

This clonotype was picked up many times. The chain is built from TRBV20-1 and TRBJ2-5, with 8 bases fitting TRBD2. The CDR3 spans 15 residues. CDR1 DFQATT and CDR2 SNEGSKA come from the germline V gene (reference sequence). V shed 6 bases, J shed 0 bases, and the junction held 9 bases outside the gene matches. The CDR3, as DNA: TGCAGTGCCTCCGGACTAGCCGTGTACCAAGAGACCCAGTACTTC. It codes for CSASGLAVYQETQYF.

This clonotype was picked up many times. The chain has TRBV5-1 and TRBJ2-1; no clear D gene. CDR3 length equals 14 residues. Germline CDR1 is SGHRS and CDR2 is YFSETQ. V shed 0 bases and J shed 4 bases, with 8 bases lying between them. The CDR3 here is CASSLAQKYNEQFF. The CDR3 DNA follows: TGCGCCAGCAGCTTGGCACAGAAGTACAATGAGCAGTTCTTC.

This clonotype appeared a few times. The chain joins TRBV9 to TRBJ2-1, with TRBD2 matching over 10 bases. V was pared by 0 bases and J by 9 bases, with 9 bases of the junction left unmatched. Germline assignment: CDR1 SGDLS and CDR2 YYNGEE. The CDR3 runs to 16 residues. For the CDR3, the DNA is TGTGCCAGCAGCGTAGATCCGAGGACTAGCGGCACTGAGCAGTTCTTC. This sequence encodes CASSVDPRTSGTEQFF.

This clonotype has at least ten counts. One end of the junction does not line up with germline, which may come from a read error. The chain is built from TRBV7-8 and TRBJ2-6; 7 bases fit TRBD2. This CDR3 is 17 amino acids long. In germline, CDR1 is SGHVS, CDR2 FQNEAQ. CDR3 DNA sequence: TGTGCCAGCAGATTAGCGGGCCCTTCCTCTGGGGCCAACGTCCTGACTTTC. Amino acids: CASRLAGPSSGANVLTF.

This clonotype was found many times. This chain connects TRBV5-1 to TRBJ2-7, with a tentative D call TRBD1 (5 bases). The CDR3 is 12 residues long. The germline V and J ends were trimmed by 4 bases and 3 bases, with 8 bases remaining between them. CDR1 is SGHRS and CDR2 is YFSETQ in the germline V gene. CDR3 nucleotides: TGCGCCAGCAGCCTACAGGACTACGAGCAGTACTTC. Translation gives CASSLQDYEQYF.

This clonotype was observed at least ten times. The chain recombines TRBV27 with TRBJ2-7; D gene unclear. Per the germline V gene, CDR1 is MNHEY and CDR2 is SMNVEV (reference sequence). Trimming removed 5 bases at V and 0 bases at J, with 14 bases between. The CDR3 consists of 15 residues. The CDR3 nucleotides read TGTGCCAGCAGTGTAGCTCAGCCGAGCTCCTACGAGCAGTACTTC. This encodes CASSVAQPSSYEQYF.

This clonotype turned up a few times. This chain connects TRBV5-6 to TRBJ1-2; 7 bases agree with TRBD1. This CDR3 comprises 13 residues. V shed 4 bases, J shed 5 bases, and the junction held 5 bases outside the gene matches. Germline V lookup: CDR1 SGHDT, CDR2 YYEEEE. The CDR3 DNA reads as TGTGCCAGCAGCCTCAGGACAGGATATGGCTACACCTTC. It encodes CASSLRTGYGYTF.

This clonotype was seen a single time. This clone may be a read error of a much larger clone one base away. V is TRBV6-2 or TRBV6-3 and J is TRBJ2-7; 10 bases line up with TRBD2. Per the germline V gene, CDR1 is MNHEY and CDR2 is SVGEGT. J lost 7 bases, V lost 7 bases, and 16 bases had no gene match. The CDR3 length is 16 residues. CDR3 loop: CASKPSGKAGGSEQYF. DNA of the CDR3: TGTGCCAGCAAGCCCTCTGGAAAAGCGGGAGGGAGTGAGCAGTACTTC.

This clonotype was counted at least ten times. The chain couples TRBV7-2 to TRBJ2-1; D perhaps matches TRBD1 (6 bases). CDR1 SGHTA and CDR2 FQGNSA come from the germline V gene. Trimming left V 4 bases short and J 4 bases short, with 14 bases between. There are 15 residues in the CDR3. This chain's CDR3 is CASSSSYQGYNEQFF. In nucleotides, the CDR3 is TGTGCCAGCAGCTCTAGCTATCAGGGGTACAATGAGCAGTTCTTC.

At least ten counts were recorded for this clonotype. The chain links TRBV7-2 to TRBJ1-6, with TRBD1 identical over 7 bases. The germline V gene has CDR1 SGHTA and CDR2 FQGNSA. The CDR3 sequence is 14 residues long. The CDR3 region has the DNA TGTGCTTCCAGGGACAGACGAAATAATTCACCCCTCCACTTT. Translating gives CASRDRRNNSPLHF.

This clonotype was counted ten times or more. The CDR3 reads CASSLAQEERPYSYNEQFF. The CDR3 region has the DNA TGTGCCAGCAGCTTAGCGCAGGAGGAGCGGCCATACTCCTACAATGAGCAGTTCTTC. The gene calls are TRBV11-1 and TRBJ2-1; a possible D gene is TRBD2 (5 bases). CDR1 is SGHAT and CDR2 is FQDESV in the germline V gene (reference sequence). The length of the CDR3 is 19 residues. V was cut by 0 bases and J by 0 bases, with 18 bases left in between. The full variable domain, completed using reference TRBV11-1 and TRBJ2-1, is EAEVAQSPRYKITEKSQAVAFWCDPISGHATLYWYRQILGQGPELLVQFQDESVVDDSQLPKDRFSAERLKGVDSTLKIQPAELGDSAMYLCASSLAQEERPYSYNEQFFGPGTRLTVL.

This clonotype was counted at least ten times. V and J are TRBV19 and TRBJ2-1; D unresolved. V shed 8 bases and J shed 0 bases, with 8 bases lying between them. Germline CDR1 is LNHDA and CDR2 is SQIVND (reference sequence). This CDR3 contains 13 residues. The CDR3 here is CASAKPSYNEQFF. As DNA, the CDR3 is TGTGCCAGTGCTAAACCCTCCTACAATGAGCAGTTCTTC.

As for this clonotype: This could be a read error, since a much larger clone is one nucleotide away. This chain joins TRBV9 and TRBJ1-5, with D possibly TRBD1 on 5 matching bases. This CDR3 comprises 15 residues. The germline CDR1 and CDR2 sequences are SGDLS and YYNGEE. CDR3 nucleotides: TGTGCCAGCAGCGCCCGAGGGGTTAGCAATCGGCCCCAGCATTTT. Amino acid sequence: CASSARGVSNRPQHF.

Concerning this clonotype itself: With a much larger clone just one base away, this may be a read error. The DNA for the CDR3 is TGTGCCAGCTCACGGGATAGCAATCAGCCCCAGCATTTT. Protein: CASSRDSNQPQHF. The rearrangement joins TRBV18 to TRBJ1-5; D gene uncertain. The ends were cut back, 4 bases at V and 0 bases at J, with 4 bases in the middle. Germline CDR1 is KGHSH and CDR2 is LQKENI. This CDR3 region has 13 residues.

In its sample, this clonotype was seen many times. V is TRBV28 and J is TRBJ2-7; D not certain. V was clipped by 10 bases and J by 0 bases, with 13 bases between them. There are 13 residues in the CDR3. CDR1 and CDR2 (germline): MDHEN, SYDVKM. In DNA form, the CDR3 reads TGTGCCATCACAGCCGAGTTCTCCTACGAGCAGTACTTC. As protein: CAITAEFSYEQYF.

This clonotype was seen many times. The chain is built from TRBV6-5 and TRBJ1-3; D possibly corresponds to TRBD1 (5 bases). Germline CDR1 is MNHEY and CDR2 is SVGAGI. V was shortened by 6 bases and J by 9 bases, with 18 bases between the two germline ends. The CDR3 has 14 amino acids. CDR3 sequence: CASRPPGRQATIYF. CDR3 in DNA: TGTGCCAGCAGACCACCGGGACGCCAGGCCACCATATATTTT.

At least ten counts were recorded for this clonotype. J is TRBJ2-7 and V is TRBV7-9; 7 bases match TRBD1. The CDR3 is made up of 15 amino acids. Trimming at V came to 0 bases and at J to 1 base, leaving 3 bases not matched to a gene. Germline-derived CDR1 and CDR2 are SEHNR and FQNEAQ (reference sequence). DNA of the CDR3: TGTGCCAGCAGCTTAGCAGGGGGCGTTTCCTACGAGCAGTACTTC. It encodes CASSLAGGVSYEQYF. Combining the CDR3 with reference TRBV7-9 and TRBJ2-7 gives the whole variable domain DTGVSQNPRHKITKRGQNVTFRCDPISEHNRLYWYRQTLGQGPEFLTYFQNEAQLEKSRLLSDRFSAERPKGSFSTLEIQRTEQGDSAMYLCASSLAGGVSYEQYFGPGTRLTVT.

This clonotype was observed a handful of times. CDR3 bases: TGCGCCAGCAGCTTGGAGACTAGCGGGAGTCTAAAGTATTTT. Its translation: CASSLETSGSLKYF. The V and J genes are TRBV5-1 and TRBJ2-3; 12 bases line up with TRBD2. The CDR3 is 14 residues long. V dropped 0 bases and J dropped 13; count of bases not matched to a gene: 6. The germline gives CDR1 SGHRS, CDR2 YFSETQ. Full variable domain (outside the CDR3, taken from reference TRBV5-1 and TRBJ2-3): KAGVTQTPRYLIKTRGQQVTLSCSPISGHRSVSWYQQTPGQGLQFLFEYFSETQRNKGNFPGRFSGRQFSNSRSEMNVSTLELGDSALYLCASSLETSGSLKYFGPGTRLTVL.

The J gene is TRBJ1-6, the V gene TRBV6-5; the D is unclear. The V gene's germline CDR1 is MNHEY and CDR2 SVGAGI. The V end was cut by 4 bases, the J end by 7 bases, with 20 bases between. This CDR3 is 17 amino acids long. The DNA for the CDR3 is TGTGCCAGCAGTTCCCACCTCTCGGGCGGAGCAAATTCACCCCTCCACTTT. Translation gives CASSSHLSGGANSPLHF.

V and J are TRBV12-3 or TRBV12-4 and TRBJ2-2, with D perhaps matching TRBD2 (6 bases). The CDR3 covers 13 residues. Trimming took off 9 bases at V and 3 bases at J, with 11 bases between the two ends. Here the CDR3 DNA reads TGTGCCAGTTTGACTAGAGACACCGGGGAGCTGTTTTTT. Amino acids: CASLTRDTGELFF.